Below, 4 T cell receptor beta chains from the same sample are listed, as sequenced in a study of blood T cell repertoires in COVID-19. The protocol was immunoSEQ multiplex PCR, while the TCRdb copy is restricted to in-frame clones and leaves out a portion. Among 180,000 or so clones listed, about 85% were seen once. Sequences were obtained from peripheral blood. These receptors all stem from a man aged 18 to 29 with acute or convalescent COVID-19.

The chain is built from TRBV6-4 and TRBJ1-6; D call uncertain. CDR1 and CDR2 (germline): MRHNA, SNTAGT. The V gene lost 3 bases and the J gene lost 4 bases, with 13 bases spanning the gap. This CDR3 has 16 residues. This chain's CDR3 is CASSEEAGRYNSPLHF. The CDR3 nucleotides are TGTGCCAGCAGTGAAGAGGCCGGCCGGTATAATTCACCCCTCCACTTT.

The rearrangement uses TRBV7-9 and TRBJ1-1; a possible D gene is TRBD1 (6 bases). The V gene's germline CDR1 is SEHNR and CDR2 FQNEAQ (reference sequence). V was shortened by 0 bases and J by 0 bases, with 11 bases between the two germline ends. The CDR3 length is 16 residues. The CDR3 sequence: CASSLAQGNMNTEAFF. The CDR3 region has the DNA TGTGCCAGCAGCTTAGCGCAGGGGAACATGAACACTGAAGCTTTCTTT.

V gene TRBV5-1 combines with J gene TRBJ1-5, with a weak D call TRBD1 (6 bases). Trimming took off 0 bases at V and 5 bases at J, with 15 bases between the two ends. Germline loops: CDR1 SGHRS, CDR2 YFSETQ. The CDR3 extends over 16 amino acids. CDR3 bases: TGCGCCAGCAGCTTGGTGCGGCAGGGGCGGTATCAGCCCCAGCATTTT. Residues: CASSLVRQGRYQPQHF.

This clone appeared a single time. V usage is TRBV7-2 and J usage is TRBJ1-1; D call uncertain. The germline CDR1 and CDR2 sequences are SGHTA and FQGNSA. Trimming cost V 2 bases and J 11 bases, with 6 bases left between them. The CDR3 runs 10 residues. The DNA for the CDR3 is TGTGCCAGCAGCTTATCCCAGGCTTTCTTT. As protein: CASSLSQAFF.